Detailed here is one TCR beta chain. Its target is not known. One end of the junction is discordant with germline, which a read error may explain. Each CDR3 protein gets one entry after TCRdb re-called the reads with MiXCR. The table shows roughly 990,000 distinct CDR3 sequences, with about 33% occurring only once. These data come from a study of T cell repertoires in cytomegalovirus infection. Study summary: CMV infection plus the matching HLA type was flagged by public TCR beta signatures. Findings and caveats of the study: It was HLA-C-restricted CMV-specific TCR beta clonotypes that dominated the response ex vivo. Public TCR beta family frequency separated CMV-and-HLA carriers, including in an independent cohort.

This CDR3 is 14 amino acids long. Germline V gene sequence: CDR1 MNHEY, CDR2 SMNVEV (reference sequence). The rearrangement links TRBV27 to TRBJ2-3, with D unresolved. This clonotype originated in a human donor in good health (CMV status not recorded). Some clones in this sample may be carry-over from other donors' samples. Sequencing used cultured CD8+ T cells from PBMCs, obtained from culture after CMV antigen stimulation. CDR3 amino acids: CASSFQLHTDMQYF. The CDR3 nucleotides read TGTGCCAGCAGTTTTCAACTCCACACAGATATGCAGTATTTT.